The clone carrying this TCR beta chain appeared once. Its cognate antigen is unknown. Trimming cost V 5 bases and J 2 bases, with 9 bases left between them. The CDR3 length is 13 residues. The germline V gene has CDR1 LNHDA and CDR2 SQIVND (reference sequence). Using immunoSEQ multiplex PCR, the repertoire was profiled, and TCRdb retains in-frame clones only, with some absent. The repertoire consists of around 60,000 clones, with 84% occurring once and the leading ten covering about 4.6%. This entry comes from a study of a mutant IDH1 vaccine in newly diagnosed glioma. The time point is: week 35, safety follow-up. Doses consisted of 300 ug of mutant IDH1 20-mer peptide each, paired with topical imiquimod.

This sequence joins TRBV19 and TRBJ2-5; D is perhaps TRBD1 (5 bases). The sample here was PBMCs, taken from a glioma patient whose treatment included an IDH1 peptide vaccine. This receptor was obtained from a man aged 25-45 years with glioma. CDR3 sequence (DNA): TGTGCCAGTAGTTACAGGCAACAAGAGACCCAGTACTTC. Translating it yields CASSYRQQETQYF.